The 24 T cell receptor beta chains listed next were all sequenced from one sample in a study of OX40 agonist ivuxolimab in advanced cancers. Produced via immunoSEQ multiplex PCR; TCRdb's table is partial and in-frame only. The data show about 77,000 clones, approximately 81% seen once. The specimen comprised CD4+ or CD8+ T cells sorted from blood, sampled in a trial of the OX40 agonist ivuxolimab. All receptors derive from an adult with an advanced solid tumor such as melanoma, head and neck, liver or kidney cancer.

V usage is TRBV4-2 and J usage is TRBJ1-1; possible D gene TRBD1, 6 bases. The CDR3 covers 14 residues. Germline CDR1 is LGHNA and CDR2 is YNFKEQ. V was clipped by 5 bases and J by 4 bases, with 14 bases between them. Written as DNA, the CDR3 is TGTGCCAGCAGCTTGGCGGCGGGGGCCACTGAAGCTTTCTTT. It translates to CASSLAAGATEAFF.

A few counts support this clone. V usage is TRBV13 and J usage is TRBJ2-7; 7 bases map to TRBD2. The CDR3 spans 13 residues. Germline V gives CDR1 PRHDT, CDR2 FYEKMQ (reference sequence). Unmatched junction bases numbered 5, after V lost 3 bases and J lost 6 bases. CDR3 loop: CASSLAGVGEQYF. DNA of the CDR3: TGTGCCAGCAGCTTGGCGGGGGTGGGCGAGCAGTACTTC.

The chain carries TRBV11-3 and TRBJ1-1; D is undetermined. V lost 5 bases, J lost 1 base, and 11 bases lay in between. The CDR3 is made up of 14 amino acids. Germline V gene sequence: CDR1 SGHNT, CDR2 YENEEA. CDR3 sequence: CASSTRGPNTEAFF. CDR3 bases: TGTGCCAGCAGCACGCGGGGTCCGAACACTGAAGCTTTCTTT.

This clone occurred a few times. The conserved closing phenylalanine or tryptophan is absent in this CDR3, likely reflecting a read error. The limits of the CDR3 on the DNA are not certain, so only TCRdb's listed CDR3 is given. The chain links TRBV6-6 to TRBJ1-1; the table gives TRBD1 as D, unverified against the DNA. The CDR3 is 11 residues long, counting both termini. CDR1 and CDR2 (germline): MNHNY, SVGAGI (reference sequence). CDR3 region: CASSAPRQGNL.

The chain combines TRBV5-1 with TRBJ2-2; 7 bases are shared with TRBD1. J gave up 4 bases and V 4 bases, and 4 bases lay outside the gene matches. Germline V gene data show CDR1 as SGHRS and CDR2 as YFSETQ. The CDR3 length is 14 residues. The CDR3 DNA follows: TGCGCCAGCAGCCCGACAGGGATCACCGGGGAGCTGTTTTTT. Its protein is CASSPTGITGELFF.

V is TRBV4-1 and J is TRBJ2-5, with a weak D call TRBD1 (6 bases). From germline, CDR1 is MGHRA and CDR2 YSYEKL. V dropped 1 base and J dropped 4 bases, with 16 bases sitting between them. This CDR3 region has 16 residues. The CDR3: CASSQAGAGQRETQYF. The CDR3 DNA reads as TGCGCCAGCAGCCAAGCAGGGGCCGGACAGCGAGAGACCCAGTACTTC.

The chain uses TRBV5-1 and TRBJ1-1; TRBD1 matches at 7 bases. This CDR3 has 14 amino acids. With 4 bases clipped from V and 0 bases from J, the junction kept 3 bases outside the gene matches. CDR1 is SGHRS and CDR2 is YFSETQ in the germline V gene. The CDR3 loop reads CASSLTGLNTEAFF. The CDR3 nucleotides read TGCGCCAGCAGCCTGACAGGGTTGAACACTGAAGCTTTCTTT.

The chain joins TRBV10-3 to TRBJ2-7; 15 bases agree with TRBD2. This CDR3 has 19 residues. V shed 2 bases and J 3 bases; nucleotides not matched to a gene: 11. CDR1 ENHRY and CDR2 SYGVKD come from the germline V gene. The CDR3 is CAISEHLPGTSGGLYEQYF. CDR3 DNA: TGTGCCATCAGTGAGCACCTTCCCGGGACTAGCGGGGGGCTCTACGAGCAGTACTTC.

The genes are TRBV28 and TRBJ1-1; tentatively, D is TRBD1 (5 bases). CDR3 length equals 13 residues. The V gene lost 6 bases and the J gene lost 1 base, with 9 bases spanning the gap. Germline CDR1 reads MDHEN; CDR2 reads SYDVKM. The CDR3 sequence: CASRLQGNTEAFF. In nucleotides, the CDR3 is TGTGCCAGCAGGTTGCAGGGGAACACTGAAGCTTTCTTT.

V gene TRBV5-6 combines with J gene TRBJ2-7, with TRBD1 matching over 10 bases. The V gene end was trimmed by 0 bases and the J gene end by 4 bases; junction bases not matched to a gene: 7. Germline loops: CDR1 SGHDT, CDR2 YYEEEE. This CDR3 comprises 16 residues. CDR3 in DNA: TGTGCCAGCAGCTTGGCCGGTTCGGGACAGGGGTACGAGCAGTACTTC. It translates to CASSLAGSGQGYEQYF.

This clone was seen a single time. The V call is TRBV6-6, the J call TRBJ2-7, with D possibly matching TRBD1 (6 bases). Germline-derived CDR1 and CDR2 are MNHNY and SVGAGI (reference sequence). The CDR3 has 12 residues. Trimming pared 6 bases from V and 1 base from J, leaving 7 bases between. The CDR3 DNA sequence: TGTGCCAGCAGACAGGGTTCCTACGAGCAGTACTTC. It encodes CASRQGSYEQYF.

This clone was seen only once. The J gene is TRBJ1-6, the V gene TRBV6-5, with TRBD1 as a possible D gene (6 bases). This CDR3 has 15 amino acids. V was pared by 4 bases and J by 7 bases, with 14 bases between. Germline V CDR1 and CDR2: MNHEY, SVGAGI. The CDR3 spells CASSFGGAGNSPLHF. The CDR3 bases are TGTGCCAGCAGTTTCGGGGGCGCGGGGAATTCACCCCTCCACTTT.

The V call is TRBV29-1, the J call TRBJ2-2; D is tentatively TRBD1 or TRBD2 (6 bases each). Germline V gene lookup returns CDR1 SQVTM and CDR2 ANQGSEA. CDR3 size: 16 residues. V was clipped by 4 bases and J by 3 bases, with 18 bases between them. CDR3 DNA: TGCAGCGTTGCTCAGGGGTCCCCGGGAGACACCGGGGAGCTGTTTTTT. Amino acid sequence: CSVAQGSPGDTGELFF.

This chain connects TRBV19 to TRBJ1-2; no reliable D call. This CDR3 spans 14 amino acids. Germline CDR1 reads LNHDA; CDR2 reads SQIVND (reference sequence). Trimming took 7 bases from V and 6 from J, leaving 18 bases between them. The chain's CDR3 is CASNDRTPPHGYTF. The CDR3 DNA reads as TGTGCCAGTAATGACCGGACGCCCCCTCATGGCTACACCTTC.

This sequence joins TRBV18 and TRBJ1-5; D gene unclear. Germline V gene data show CDR1 as KGHSH and CDR2 as LQKENI. V was cut by 3 bases and J by 7 bases, with 7 bases left in between. The length of the CDR3 is 12 residues. CDR3 nucleotides: TGTGCCAGCTCACCGCGTGGGCAGCCCCAGCATTTT. Its translation is CASSPRGQPQHF.

This chain joins TRBV6-5 and TRBJ1-2; no reliable D call. V gave up 4 bases and J gave up 1 base, with 10 bases separating them. Per the germline V gene, CDR1 is MNHEY and CDR2 is SVGAGI. The CDR3 covers 14 residues. DNA for the CDR3: TGTGCCAGCAGTTCCCCGGGGATTAACTATGGCTACACCTTC. This sequence encodes CASSSPGINYGYTF.

V usage is TRBV4-1 and J usage is TRBJ2-7; either TRBD1 or TRBD2 may fit D (5 bases each). Trimming took off 4 bases at V and 1 base at J, with 14 bases between the two ends. The germline gives CDR1 MGHRA, CDR2 YSYEKL. CDR3 length equals 15 residues. The DNA for the CDR3 is TGCGCCAGCAGCCTTACCAGAGGGGTTTCCTACGAGCAGTACTTC. Protein product: CASSLTRGVSYEQYF.

The V gene is TRBV21-1, the J gene TRBJ2-2; TRBD1 is the table's D call, not checked against the DNA. TRBV21-1 is shown as a pseudogene. The CDR3 length is 19 residues. CDR3: CASSVDLCPGHLNTGELFF. CDR3 coding DNA: TGTGCCAGCAGCGTTGACTTATGTCCGGGACACTTGAACACCGGGGAGCTGTTTTTT.

The chain couples TRBV5-6 to TRBJ1-2, with a possible D match to TRBD1 (5 bases). Germline assignment: CDR1 SGHDT and CDR2 YYEEEE. The V and J ends lost 4 bases and 4 bases respectively, with 11 bases between them. The CDR3 has 13 amino acids. DNA for the CDR3: TGTGCCAGCAGCGTACAGGACCGCTATGGCTACACCTTC. Amino acids: CASSVQDRYGYTF.

The CDR3 bases are TGTGCCAGCAGCCCCTTTGGAGGCGACGCTTTCTTT. Protein sequence: CASSPFGGDAFF. The chain uses TRBV9 and TRBJ1-1; D is ambiguous. Trimming pared 4 bases from V and 11 bases from J, leaving 15 bases between. Germline V CDR1 and CDR2: SGDLS, YYNGEE. The length of the CDR3 is 12 residues.

The rearrangement uses TRBV19 and TRBJ1-1; tentatively, D is TRBD1 (5 bases). Germline V CDR1 and CDR2: LNHDA, SQIVND (reference sequence). CDR3 length: 15 residues. Trimming stripped 9 bases from V and 4 bases from J, with 21 bases between. For the CDR3, the DNA is TGTGCCAGCCGTGAACGCCGGGGGTTGAGCACTGAAGCTTTCTTT. It specifies CASRERRGLSTEAFF.

In its sample, this clone was seen once. This rearrangement joins TRBV5-1 to TRBJ2-7; D unclear. V lost 1 base and J 3 bases, leaving 8 bases between the germline ends. Germline CDR1 reads SGHRS; CDR2 reads YFSETQ. There are 13 residues in the CDR3. CDR3: CASSLTDHYEQYF. DNA for the CDR3: TGCGCCAGCAGCTTGACGGACCACTACGAGCAGTACTTC.

Notes on this clone: At one end, the junction sequence differs from germline, possibly due to a read error. This chain joins TRBV5-4 and TRBJ2-3; D is uncertain. Germline lookup yields CDR1 SGHNT and CDR2 YYREEE (reference sequence). The CDR3 contains 14 residues. CDR3 sequence reads: CASRLAQGTDTQYF. The CDR3 nucleotides are TGTGCCAGCAGGTTGGCGCAGGGCACAGATACGCAGTATTTT.

V usage is TRBV7-2 and J usage is TRBJ2-5, with unresolved D. V dropped 3 bases and J dropped 3 bases, with 8 bases sitting between them. This CDR3 is built from 13 residues. Per germline, CDR1 SGHTA and CDR2 FQGNSA. In nucleotides, the CDR3 is TGTGCCAGCAGCTTTAGTCGCGAAGAGACCCAGTACTTC. Encoded protein: CASSFSREETQYF.